These T cell receptor beta chains were read from a single sample in a study of blood T cell repertoires in COVID-19. Libraries were prepared by immunoSEQ multiplex PCR; TCRdb keeps only in-frame clonotypes and omits some of them. The table lists about 300,000 clones, over 80% of them singletons. The sequenced sample was peripheral blood. These receptors all stem from a woman aged 45 to 65 with COVID-19, enrolled during active disease. Each CDR3 is given with its conserved first and last residue. The D gene is left open where the match is weak. The size entry is marked missing in some rows and otherwise reads once, few, many or a size class.

TRBV19	-	16	TRBJ1-6	once	TGTGCCAGTAGTATTTTTGCAGGTTCCTATAATTCACCCCTCCACTTT	CASSIFAGSYNSPLHF
TRBV28	-	14	TRBJ1-1	-	TGTGCCAGCAGTTTAGGGGGCCCGAACACTGAAGCTTTCTTT	CASSLGGPNTEAFF
TRBV30	TRBD1	15	TRBJ1-3	-	TGTGCCTGGAATGGGGACAGGGCTTCTGGAAACACCATATATTTT	CAWNGDRASGNTIYF
TRBV19	TRBD1	14	TRBJ1-6	-	TGTGCCAGTAGGGAGGGACAGGGAGTATCACCCCTCCACTTT	CASREGQGVSPLHF
TRBV7-9	-	16	TRBJ1-5	-	TGTGCCAGCAGCCCTAGCGGGTCGGCGGGCGATCAGCCCCAGCATTTT	CASSPSGSAGDQPQHF
TRBV7-2	TRBD2	16	TRBJ2-7	-	TGTGCCAGCAGCTTAGTGCTAGCGGGAGGGCCTGGGGAGCAGTACTTC	CASSLVLAGGPGEQYF
TRBV5-1	-	15	TRBJ1-5	-	TGCGCCAGCAGCTTGACAGGCCGTAGCAATCAGCCCCAGCATTTT	CASSLTGRSNQPQHF
TRBV9	TRBD2	18	TRBJ2-5	-	TGTGCCAGCAGCGCGCCAGCGGGAGGGCCCCCACGCCAAGAGACCCAGTACTTC	CASSAPAGGPPRQETQYF
TRBV7-6	TRBD1	15	TRBJ1-4	-	TGTGCCAGCAGCGTCCAGGGGGCGCAGTATGAAAAACTGTTTTTT	CASSVQGAQYEKLFF
TRBV7-2	TRBD2	15	TRBJ2-5	-	TGTGCCAGCAGCTTAGTCGGCGGGAGTGGGGAGACCCAGTACTTC	CASSLVGGSGETQYF
TRBV4-2	-	14	TRBJ2-7	-	TGTGCCAGCAGCCAAGAGCTAGAAGGCAGATCGGTGTACTTC	CASSQELEGRSVYF
TRBV19	TRBD2	15	TRBJ2-1	-	TGTGCCAGTACCCCCACCGGCGGGGGGCAAAATGAGCAGTTCTTC	CASTPTGGGQNEQFF
TRBV12-3/TRBV12-4	-	12	TRBJ2-2	-	TGTGCCAGCAGTTTTCTCGTCGGGGAGCTGTTTTTT	CASSFLVGELFF
TRBV5-1	TRBD2	14	TRBJ2-1	-	TGCGCCAGCAGCAGCGGGAGGTCCTCCAATGAGCAGTTCTTC	CASSSGRSSNEQFF
TRBV7-2	TRBD1	15	TRBJ2-7	-	TGTGCCAGCAGCTTAGTAGGGACAGGGGGCTACGAGCAGTACTTC	CASSLVGTGGYEQYF
TRBV7-2	-	13	TRBJ2-7	-	TGTGCCAGCAGCATTACAGGGTTCTACGAGCAGTACTTC	CASSITGFYEQYF
TRBV5-8	-	14	TRBJ1-5	-	TGTGCCAGCAGCTTGGGCGTAACCAATCAGCCCCAGCATTTT	CASSLGVTNQPQHF
TRBV19	-	14	TRBJ1-1	-	TGTGCCACCCAGAGGACAGTGATGAACACTGAAGCTTTCTTT	CATQRTVMNTEAFF
TRBV5-1	TRBD2	16	TRBJ2-7	-	TGCGCCAGCAGCTTGGGGGCTAGCGGGAGGAGGAACGAGCAGTACTTC	CASSLGASGRRNEQYF
TRBV7-6	-	16	TRBJ1-3	-	TGTGCCAGCAGCTTAGCAGCCATCCTCTCTGGAAACACCATATATTTT	CASSLAAILSGNTIYF
TRBV19	-	14	TRBJ2-3	-	TGTGCCAGTAAAGGCGGGCTTTACACAGATACGCAGTATTTT	CASKGGLYTDTQYF
TRBV18	TRBD1	14	TRBJ1-1	few	TGTGCCAGCTCATCCCGACAGGGGACCACTGAAGCTTTCTTT	CASSSRQGTTEAFF
TRBV13	-	16	TRBJ2-5	-	TGTGCCAGCAGCCCGCGCGGGGGCGGAATTCAAGAGACCCAGTACTTC	CASSPRGGGIQETQYF
TRBV19	-	15	TRBJ1-3	-	TGTGCCAGTAGTATAATTGCAGGTCCTGGAAACACCATATATTTT	CASSIIAGPGNTIYF
TRBV6-4	TRBD2	15	TRBJ2-1	-	TGTGCCAGCAGTGACAGGTCTAGCGGGATGGATGAGCAGTTCTTC	CASSDRSSGMDEQFF
TRBV30	TRBD2	15	TRBJ2-7	few	TGTGCCTCTACTTCACGTGCGGGAGTTCTATACGAGCAGTACTTC	CASTSRAGVLYEQYF
TRBV15	TRBD2	16	TRBJ2-3	-	TGTGCCACCAGCAGAATAGCGGGAGAGGGATCAGATACGCAGTATTTT	CATSRIAGEGSDTQYF
TRBV19	-	14	TRBJ1-2	once	TGTGCCACCCGGTGGGCAGGGAGGAACTATGGCTACACCTTC	CATRWAGRNYGYTF
TRBV6-6	TRBD2	13	TRBJ2-1	-	TGTGCCAGCAGTTGGACTAGCGGGAGCGAGCAGTTCTTC	CASSWTSGSEQFF
TRBV30	-	14	TRBJ1-1	-	TGTGCCTGGAGTCCAGGGTATCAGGACACTGAAGCTTTCTTT	CAWSPGYQDTEAFF
TRBV19	-	16	TRBJ2-3	-	TGTGCCAGTAGTATCGCTCGCTCCCCGAGGGCAGATACGCAGTATTTT	CASSIARSPRADTQYF
TRBV20-1	-	14	TRBJ2-1	-	TGCAGTGCTAGTATGAGGAGCTCCTACAATGAGCAGTTCTTC	CSASMRSSYNEQFF
TRBV20-1	TRBD1	12	TRBJ1-4	-	TGCAGTGCTAGTCAGGGGGATGAAAAACTGTTTTTT	CSASQGDEKLFF
TRBV30	TRBD1	12	TRBJ1-2	few	TGTGCCTGGATTATCGACAGGGGGCCTGCCACCTTC	CAWIIDRGPATF
TRBV19	-	13	TRBJ2-2	-	TGTGCCAGTACCCTGGGCAGCACCGGGGAGCTGTTTTTT	CASTLGSTGELFF
TRBV2	-	14	TRBJ2-2	-	TGTGCCAGCATCGGCGGTTCATACACCGGGGAGCTGTTTTTT	CASIGGSYTGELFF
TRBV5-1	-	15	TRBJ2-7	-	TGCGCCAGCAGCTTAAGGGCGGGCCCTCCCTACGAGCAGTACTTC	CASSLRAGPPYEQYF
TRBV5-1	TRBD1	14	TRBJ1-1	few	TGCGCCAGCAGACCTAGACAGGGCGGCACTGAAGCTTTCTTT	CASRPRQGGTEAFF
TRBV27	-	13	TRBJ2-5	-	TGTGCCAGCAGTTTACTTATCCTGGAGACCCAGTACTTC	CASSLLILETQYF
TRBV14	TRBD2	15	TRBJ2-3	-	TGTGCCAGCAGCCCCTTAGCGGGGGGCACAGATACGCAGTATTTT	CASSPLAGGTDTQYF
TRBV6-4	-	14	TRBJ2-5	-	TGTGCCAGCAGCCAACGAAGGGGACAAGAGACCCAGTACTTC	CASSQRRGQETQYF
TRBV6-6	-	13	TRBJ1-1	-	TGTGCCAGCAGTTCGAGGAACGACAGGCTGGCTTTCTTT	CASSSRNDRLAFF
TRBV19	-	13	TRBJ1-1	once	TGTGCCAGTAGTATATGGGGGGACACTGAAGCTTTCTTT	CASSIWGDTEAFF
TRBV2	TRBD1	16	TRBJ2-6	-	TGTGCCAGCAGTGGGGACAGCAGCTCTGGGGCCAACGTCCTGACTTTC	CASSGDSSSGANVLTF
TRBV5-1	TRBD1	14	TRBJ1-2	-	TGCGCCAGCAGCTTGGAGGGACAGGGGGGCGGCTACACCTTC	CASSLEGQGGGYTF
TRBV5-4	-	15	TRBJ2-1	-	TGTGCCAGCAGCTTGGCGGGGAACTCCTACAATGAGCAGTTCTTC	CASSLAGNSYNEQFF
TRBV27	TRBD1	13	TRBJ1-5	-	TGTGCCAGCAGCCGACAGGGTTCAGGGCCCCAGCATTTT	CASSRQGSGPQHF
TRBV24-1	-	14	TRBJ1-5	-	TGTGCCACCAGTGATTTCGGGAGAAATCAGCCCCAGCATTTT	CATSDFGRNQPQHF
TRBV19	-	15	TRBJ2-7	-	TGTGCCAGTAGTATCGATCCGGAGCGGGCCTACGAGCAGTACTTC	CASSIDPERAYEQYF
TRBV4-1	TRBD1	18	TRBJ1-5	-	TGCGCCAGCAGCCAAGATGCTGGGACAGGGGTAATGCGGGCAGCCCAGCATTTT	CASSQDAGTGVMRAAQHF
TRBV4-1	TRBD1	15	TRBJ2-7	once	TGCGCCAGCAGCCAGAGCGCACAGGGGATTGGGGAGCAGTACTTC	CASSQSAQGIGEQYF
TRBV5-4	-	14	TRBJ2-4	-	TGTGCCAGCAGCACGGGAGCTGGCAAAAACATTCAGTACTTC	CASSTGAGKNIQYF
TRBV14	-	15	TRBJ1-1	-	TGTGCCAGCAGCCAAGTTGACGCGGGGGGATATGAAGCTTTCTTT	CASSQVDAGGYEAFF
TRBV7-8	TRBD1	14	TRBJ1-5	-	TGTGCCAGCAGCAAAGGACAGGCAAATCAGCCCCAGCATTTT	CASSKGQANQPQHF
TRBV6-4	TRBD2	15	TRBJ2-1	-	TGTGCCAGCAGTGATATGCCTAGCGGGGTTAATGAGCAGTTCTTC	CASSDMPSGVNEQFF
TRBV23-1	TRBD1	18	TRBJ1-1	-	TGCGCCAGCAGTCAATCGGAGACAGGGGGCCCAATGAACACTGAAGCTTTCTTT	CASSQSETGGPMNTEAFF
TRBV15	-	14	TRBJ2-7	-	TGTGCCACCAGCAGAGTTTCTAGTAGCTACGAGCAGTACTTC	CATSRVSSSYEQYF
TRBV19	TRBD1	14	TRBJ1-5	-	TGTGCCAGTAGTATCAGGGGGCGAGGACAGCCCCAGCATTTT	CASSIRGRGQPQHF
TRBV5-8	TRBD1	12	TRBJ2-1	-	TGTGCCAGCAGCGGGACAGGGAGGGAGCAGTTCTTC	CASSGTGREQFF